These 10 T cell receptor beta chains were sequenced from one sample in a study of blood T cell repertoires in COVID-19. The table came from immunoSEQ multiplex PCR; TCRdb's copy has only in-frame clones and leaves some out. This table holds 150,000 or so clones, 70% to 80% found once. Sample: peripheral blood. The receptors shown here come from a woman aged 45-60 years with active or convalescent COVID-19.

This rearrangement joins TRBV7-8 to TRBJ1-3; D is ambiguous. The CDR3 contains 14 residues. The germline V gene encodes CDR1 SGHVS and CDR2 FQNEAQ. Trimming removed 5 bases at V and 3 bases at J, with 11 bases between. CDR3 loop: CASSPPSSGNTIYF. The DNA for the CDR3 is TGTGCCAGCAGCCCTCCGAGTAGTGGAAACACCATATATTTT.

V is TRBV11-2 and J is TRBJ1-5, with D uncertain. This CDR3 has 17 residues. V was clipped by 5 bases and J by 0 bases, with 17 bases between them. Germline assignment: CDR1 SGHAT and CDR2 FQNNGV. The CDR3 spells CASSPTISPDSNQPQHF. The DNA of the CDR3 is TGTGCCAGCAGCCCCACTATTTCCCCCGATAGCAATCAGCCCCAGCATTTT.

The chain links TRBV7-9 to TRBJ1-5; D is possibly TRBD1 (5 bases). This CDR3 has 18 residues. From germline, CDR1 is SEHNR and CDR2 FQNEAQ (reference sequence). V was pared by 1 base and J by 1 base, with 17 bases between. The CDR3 loop reads CASSLGSGGDGSNQPQHF. CDR3 coding DNA: TGTGCCAGCAGCTTAGGATCGGGGGGTGACGGGAGCAATCAGCCCCAGCATTTT.

The chain carries TRBV28 and TRBJ1-3, with D tentatively TRBD1 (5 bases). Looked up from germline, CDR1 is MDHEN and CDR2 is SYDVKM. The V end was cut by 6 bases, the J end by 4 bases, with 16 bases between. CDR3 length: 15 residues. The CDR3 loop reads CASRSQGSGGNTIYF. CDR3 sequence (DNA): TGTGCCAGCAGATCTCAGGGTAGTGGGGGAAACACCATATATTTT.

The chain links TRBV28 to TRBJ2-7; 11 bases agree with TRBD2. CDR3 length: 12 residues. Germline V gene lookup returns CDR1 MDHEN and CDR2 SYDVKM. The trim removed 8 bases at V and 9 bases at J, leaving 6 bases unmatched. In DNA, the CDR3 is TGTGCCAGCTCACTAGCGGGAGAGGGGCAGTACTTC. Translating gives CASSLAGEGQYF.

Notes on this clone: A much bigger clone sits one base away, suggesting this may be a read error. V is TRBV11-2 and J is TRBJ2-5; no definite D call. Trimming left V 1 base short and J 1 base short, with 4 bases between. The germline V gene has CDR1 SGHAT and CDR2 FQNNGV. The length of the CDR3 is 13 residues. The CDR3 sequence is CASSLVAQETQYF. DNA of the CDR3: TGTGCCAGCAGCTTAGTGGCCCAAGAGACCCAGTACTTC.

The chain recombines TRBV4-3 with TRBJ1-1; 12 nucleotides agree with TRBD1. This CDR3 spans 16 amino acids. Germline assignment: CDR1 LGHNA and CDR2 YSLEER. After removal of 4 bases from V and 4 bases from J, the junction contained 7 bases not matched to a gene. CDR3 nucleotides: TGCGCCAGCAGCCTCGGGACAGGGGGCGTCGGCACTGAAGCTTTCTTT. This sequence encodes CASSLGTGGVGTEAFF.

The gene calls are TRBV5-5 and TRBJ1-1; tentatively, D is TRBD1 (5 bases). The CDR3 extends over 19 amino acids. Germline loops: CDR1 SGHKS, CDR2 YYEKEE (reference sequence). V was shortened by 1 base and J by 4 bases, with 26 bases between the two germline ends. The CDR3 sequence is CASSLRVAQGKMESTEAFF. The CDR3 nucleotides are TGTGCCAGCAGCTTGAGGGTAGCCCAGGGTAAGATGGAGAGCACTGAAGCTTTCTTT.

The chain joins TRBV7-2 to TRBJ1-4; the D gene is possibly TRBD1 (6 bases). The V gene's germline CDR1 is SGHTA and CDR2 FQGNSA. Trimming took off 4 bases at V and 1 base at J, with 16 bases between the two ends. CDR3 size: 17 residues. In nucleotides, the CDR3 is TGTGCCAGCAGCTCCCCCAGGGGTCAGGAAACTAATGAAAAACTGTTTTTT. Its translation: CASSSPRGQETNEKLFF.

V usage is TRBV18 and J usage is TRBJ2-3; tentatively, D is TRBD2 (5 bases). V lost 0 bases, J lost 4 bases, and 14 bases lay in between. The CDR3 has 16 amino acids. Germline assignment: CDR1 KGHSH and CDR2 LQKENI. CDR3 amino acids: CASSPPTGTAADTQYF. The CDR3, as DNA: TGTGCCAGCTCACCACCCACCGGAACAGCGGCAGATACGCAGTATTTT. The whole variable domain, filled in from reference TRBV18 and TRBJ2-3, reads NAGVMQNPRHLVRRRGQEARLRCSPMKGHSHVYWYRQLPEEGLKFMVYLQKENIIDESGMPKERFSAEFPKEGPSILRIQQVVRGDSAAYFCASSPPTGTAADTQYFGPGTRLTVL.